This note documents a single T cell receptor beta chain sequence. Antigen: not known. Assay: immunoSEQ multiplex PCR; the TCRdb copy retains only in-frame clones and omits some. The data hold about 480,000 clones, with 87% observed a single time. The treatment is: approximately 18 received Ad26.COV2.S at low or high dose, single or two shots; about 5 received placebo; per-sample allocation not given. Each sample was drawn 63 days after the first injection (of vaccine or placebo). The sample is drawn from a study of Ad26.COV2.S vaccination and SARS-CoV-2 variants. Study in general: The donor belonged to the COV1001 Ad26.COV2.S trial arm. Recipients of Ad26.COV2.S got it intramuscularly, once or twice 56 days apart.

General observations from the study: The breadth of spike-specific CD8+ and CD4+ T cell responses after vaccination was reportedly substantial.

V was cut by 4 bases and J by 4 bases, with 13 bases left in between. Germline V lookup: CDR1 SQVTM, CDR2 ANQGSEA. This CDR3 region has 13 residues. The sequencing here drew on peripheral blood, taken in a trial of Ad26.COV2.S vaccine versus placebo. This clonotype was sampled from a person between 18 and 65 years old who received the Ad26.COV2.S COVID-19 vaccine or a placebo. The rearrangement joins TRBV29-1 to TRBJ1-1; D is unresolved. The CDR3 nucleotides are TGCAGCGTTGGCATTGGGGTTAGCACTGAAGCTTTCTTT. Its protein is CSVGIGVSTEAFF. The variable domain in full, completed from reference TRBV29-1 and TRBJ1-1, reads SAVISQKPSRDICQRGTSLTIQCQVDSQVTMMFWYRQQPGQSLTLIATANQGSEATYESGFVIDKFPISRPNLTFSTLTVSNMSPEDSSIYLCSVGIGVSTEAFFGQGTRLTVV.